This T cell receptor (beta chain) was profiled in a study of neurological immune-mediated disorders. This clonotype was detected ten times or more. Antigen: not known. Study-level points and caveats: CDR3 amino acid sequences of expanded clones were not shared across subjects, a result suggesting private repertoires in all groups.

CDR1 is MNHEY, CDR2 SVGAGI, per germline. After removal of 5 bases from V and 10 bases from J, the junction contained 5 bases not matched to a gene. The CDR3 length is 13 residues. TCRdb reanalysed the 5' RACE reads using MiXCR and keeps one entry per CDR3 protein. The data show fewer than 85,000 distinct CDR3 sequences, with almost 4% seen just once and around 1.3% held by the top ten. The sequenced sample was PBMCs. The rearrangement links TRBV6-5 to TRBJ1-6; 7 bases line up with TRBD1. The receptor's source is a man aged 25 to 45 with multiple sclerosis. The CDR3 DNA follows: TGTGCCAGCAGTCCGACAGGGACCTCACCCCTCCACTTT. As protein: CASSPTGTSPLHF.